This T cell receptor beta chain was captured in a study of cytomegalovirus exposure and HLA in healthy donors. Overall study: Researchers found that around 80% of a few hundred genotyped donors fell within the Caucasian-associated ancestry cluster. Study-wide results and caveats: Previous analysis showed most TCR beta V segments were productive about 87% or about 30% of the time. According to the study, around 150 TCR beta chains were cytomegalovirus-associated.

The CDR3 length is 11 residues. In germline, CDR1 is SQVTM, CDR2 ANQGSEA. Trimming stripped 6 bases from V and 5 bases from J, with 10 bases between. This PCR relied on a set of 60 Vbeta primers and 13 Jbeta primers. Method: immunoSEQ multiplex PCR; TCRdb's copy keeps in-frame clones and lacks some. The sample consists of 120,000 or so clones, approximately 84% of them appearing once. With regard to this clone: Its antigen remains unknown.

This TCR came from a man between 50 and 59 years old in good health and CMV-seronegative. The material sequenced was PBMCs. The chain is built from TRBV29-1 and TRBJ1-1; TRBD1 might be the D (6 bases). The CDR3 bases are TGCAGCGTCGGCCAGGGGACTGAAGCTTTCTTT. Its translation is CSVGQGTEAFF.